Listed here are 14 T cell receptor delta chains from one sample, sequenced in a study of Vδ1+ human thymocytes. Regarding the study as a whole: Thymic TRG and TRD repertoires appeared highly polyclonal.

Sequences come from RNA converted to cDNA by reverse transcription. Multiplex PCR used pooled V-gene forward primers and a constant-region reverse primer to amplify CDR3s. TCRdb called clones from the multiplex PCR reads again using CATT. In the table there are more than 45,000 delta-chain clones, around 15% of which are singletons. These receptors' antigens are unknown. Material for sequencing was Vdelta1+ gamma-delta thymocytes from the thymus. Stated subset: FACS-sorted CD3+ TCRalphabeta- TCRVdelta1+ TCRVdelta2- thymocytes. Receptor source: a girl under three years old who had congenital heart surgery.

This clone was detected only a few times. The V call is TRDV1, the J call TRDJ1; 12 positions agree with TRDD3. The CDR3 has 20 residues. V trimming: 3 bases; J trimming: 3 bases; junction bases outside the gene matches: 17. CDR1 and CDR2 (germline): TSWWSYY, QGS. CDR3 region: CALGESVRYLTGGYPDKLIF. The CDR3 nucleotides read TGTGCTCTTGGGGAGTCGGTGAGATATCTCACTGGGGGATACCCCGATAAACTCATCTTT.

The chain recombines TRDV1 with TRDJ1; D is unresolved. V gave up 2 bases and J gave up 8 bases, with 30 bases separating them. The CDR3 runs to 19 residues. Germline assignment: CDR1 TSWWSYY and CDR2 QGS. DNA for the CDR3: TGTGCTCTTGGGGAAGCGGAGCCGGTGTCCCCCAAAGGATCCGGGAAACTCATCTTT. As protein: CALGEAEPVSPKGSGKLIF.

The sample holds a few counts of this clone. The rearrangement uses TRDV1 and TRDJ1; D unresolved. The CDR3 is made up of 16 amino acids. Germline CDR1 and CDR2: TSWWSYY and QGS. Trimming cost V 3 bases and J 1 base, with 15 bases left between them. The CDR3 loop is CALGDVRRGLTDKLIF. The CDR3 DNA follows: TGTGCTCTTGGGGACGTTCGAAGGGGTCTCACCGATAAACTCATCTTT.

The chain carries TRDV2 and TRDJ1; 13 nucleotides align to TRDD3. The CDR3 consists of 25 residues. Trimming took 3 bases from V and 0 from J; bases not matched to a gene: 30. Germline V lookup: CDR1 GEAIGNYY, CDR2 EKD. The CDR3 coding sequence is TGTGCCTGTGACTTGTACTGGGGGATACGCGGGAGATACGCGGGAGCCTGGTGGGACACCGATAAACTCATCTTT. This encodes CACDLYWGIRGRYAGAWWDTDKLIF.

This clone appeared a few times. This sequence joins TRDV1 and TRDJ1; TRDD3 might be the D (8 bases). The V end lost 3 bases, the J end lost 0 bases, and 29 bases lay between the germline ends. CDR1 is TSWWSYY and CDR2 is QGS in the germline V gene. The CDR3 is 21 residues long. This CDR3 is CALGDPPFLRLLGVYTDKLIF. The DNA of the CDR3 is TGTGCTCTTGGGGATCCCCCCTTCCTTCGTCTACTGGGGGTCTACACCGATAAACTCATCTTT.

V is TRDV1 and J is TRDJ1, with 9 positions matching TRDD3. Germline CDR1 TSWWSYY, CDR2 QGS. J was trimmed by 2 bases and V by 3 bases; bases with no gene match: 10. The CDR3 totals 17 residues. CDR3 sequence reads: CALGESYRLGDTDKLIF. CDR3 nucleotides: TGTGCTCTTGGGGAGTCCTACAGGCTGGGGGATACCGATAAACTCATCTTT.

A note on this clone: The DNA is left out, because the CDR3 cannot be placed on it with certainty; the CDR3 is given as TCRdb lists it. The chain couples TRAV29/DV5 to TRDJ1; TRDD3, the table's D call, lacks a check against the DNA. Looked up from germline, CDR1 is NSMFDY and CDR2 is ISSIKDK. The CDR3 sequence runs 26 residues, both termini included. The CDR3 here is CSVLLCSKREACALLTGAPGGDKLIF.

This clone was seen a handful of times. V gene TRDV2 combines with J gene TRDJ3; TRDD3 aligns across 11 bases. With V trimmed by 0 bases and J by 4 bases, 4 bases remained unmatched. CDR1 and CDR2 from the germline V gene are GEAIGNYY and EKD. The CDR3 extends over 18 amino acids. As DNA, the CDR3 is TGTGCCTGTGACACCCCTTACTGGGGGATATGGGACACCCGACAGATGTTTTTC. As protein: CACDTPYWGIWDTRQMFF.

The gene calls are TRDV1 and TRDJ1; D remains unclear. Germline V gene lookup returns CDR1 TSWWSYY and CDR2 QGS. This CDR3 spans 15 amino acids. V shed 3 bases and J shed 2 bases, with 13 bases lying between them. CDR3 sequence reads: CALGDPASSTDKLIF. The CDR3, as DNA: TGTGCTCTTGGGGACCCCGCCTCGTCGACCGATAAACTCATCTTT.

This clone was picked up a small number of times. The rearrangement links TRDV1 to TRDJ1; 13 bases align to TRDD3. The ends lost 4 bases at V and 4 bases at J; junction bases unmatched: 18. There are 20 residues in the CDR3. Germline V CDR1 and CDR2: TSWWSYY, QGS. CDR3 in amino acids: CALGASYGLLGDTSFDKLIF. For the CDR3, the DNA is TGTGCTCTTGGGGCTTCCTACGGCCTACTGGGGGATACGTCATTCGATAAACTCATCTTT.

There are a few counts of this clone. The junction differs from germline at one of its ends, possibly a read error. This sample includes further DNA sequences coding for the same CDR3. The J gene is TRDJ1, the V gene TRDV1; TRDD3 aligns across 12 bases. CDR1 is TSWWSYY, CDR2 QGS, per germline. CDR3 length equals 21 residues. The CDR3 DNA is TGTGCTCTTGGGGCCATACGACTGGGGGATACTGGGGTACCGTACACCGATAAGCTCATCTTT. Protein: CALGAIRLGDTGVPYTDKLIF.

In its sample, this clone was seen a few times. This rearrangement joins TRDV1 to TRDJ1; D may be TRDD2 (5 bases). The CDR3 has 16 residues. CDR1 and CDR2 from the germline V gene are TSWWSYY and QGS. V was shortened by 4 bases and J by 0 bases, with 15 bases between the two germline ends. The CDR3, as DNA: TGTGCTCTTGGGGCCTACAAAGGCAAGTACACCGATAAACTCATCTTT. Translated, it gives CALGAYKGKYTDKLIF.

In its sample, this clone was seen a few times. V is TRDV1 and J is TRDJ1; D is ambiguous. This CDR3 region has 19 residues. The germline CDR1 and CDR2 sequences are TSWWSYY and QGS. V lost 2 bases and J lost 10, with 32 bases in between. The CDR3 sequence is CALGEGLVSLTVTALGLIF. The CDR3 DNA reads as TGTGCTCTTGGGGAAGGTCTAGTCTCTTTAACGGTAACGGCGTTAGGACTCATCTTT.

The gene calls are TRDV1 and TRDJ1; 7 nucleotides match TRDD3. The CDR3 has 16 amino acids. The V and J ends lost 4 bases and 0 bases, in that order; junction bases with no gene match: 8. Germline V gives CDR1 TSWWSYY, CDR2 QGS. In DNA, the CDR3 is TGTGCTCTTGGGGGCCTTTGGCTGGGGGACACCGATAAACTCATCTTT. Translated: CALGGLWLGDTDKLIF.